A single T cell receptor beta chain is shown here with its context. Its cognate antigen has yet to be identified. Base qualities are missing; no much larger clone stands one base away. TCRbeta CDR3 regions were amplified from genomic DNA using the immunoSEQ Assay, a bias-controlled multiplex PCR. The authors' analysis ran thus. The number of nucleated cells in each sample was estimated from the amplification of reference gene primers within the assay. Sequence reads were collapsed and filtered to measure the absolute abundance of every unique TCRbeta CDR3 rearrangement. For each sample, productive Simpson clonality was calculated as the square root of Simpson's diversity index over productive rearrangements. TCRdb carries this immuneACCESS record with in-frame sequences only. Its versions omit some clonotypes, under half of them owing to an unresolved V gene in the studies checked, with the rest unexplained. For V, J and clone size, that table is used; D and trimming come from the DNA. A total of about 180,000 clones appear in this sample, around 76% of them only once. The ten largest clones add up to more than 7.5% of the sample.

This entry belongs to a study of blood T cell repertoires in COVID-19 (dated by TCRdb to 2018 to 2020). About the investigation overall: Collaborator samples came from the United States, Italy and Spain and covered acute and convalescent phases of COVID-19. The prospective study material was composed of cDNA or gDNA derived from T cells, B-cell-depleted T cells, or PBMCs. Subjects who had been exposed to COVID-19, were actively infected with it, or had recovered from it provided the deeply sampled blood TCRbeta repertoires that made up the dataset. The repertoires were made available in a free public database intended to serve as a resource for research on the immune response to SARS-CoV-2. Samples were obtained from the ongoing ImmuneRACE study (first 160 participants) and from some 1,300 subjects provided by 6 global collaborators. Nearly every sample came with metadata listing a de-identified subject ID, COVID-19 status, age in years and sex. HLA class I and class II types, where available, came from metadata supplied by the sample provider rather than from assay-based typing.

Whole blood was collected in K2EDTA tubes by collaborating institutions according to the institutions' own protocols. For TCRbeta analysis, collaborator samples were shipped as frozen whole blood, as isolated PBMCs, or as DNA extracted from either sample type. There are 12 amino acids in the CDR3, from cysteine to phenylalanine inclusive. Left in the record is the CDR3 DNA by itself, 36 bases read in frame from the first base. CDR1 and CDR2 (LNHDA, SQIVND) derive from the germline V gene (reference sequence). V drops 2 bases and J drops 6 bases, leaving 8 bases in between. Beyond this particular receptor, the publication reports: How much clinical and demographic metadata was included differed by source and by participant, and the metadata was provided uncurated.

The specimen sequenced was peripheral blood. The chain couples TRBV19 to TRBJ2-7; a confident D gene designation cannot be given. The sequence derives from a woman between 65 and 79 years old with acute or convalescent COVID-19. The CDR3 region reads CASSIRYGEQYF. The DNA reads TGTGCCAGTAGTATACGTTACGGCGAGCAGTACTTC.